The entry below gives a single T cell receptor (beta chain) sequence along with its context. Its specificity is not known. The sample belongs to a study of a mutant IDH1 vaccine in newly diagnosed glioma. Study-level information: Patients got radiotherapy, temozolomide, or both beforehand, and most got both.

Germline-derived CDR1 and CDR2 are ENHRY and SYGVKD. Trimming at V came to 4 bases and at J to 4 bases, leaving 3 bases not matched to a gene. CDR3 length: 16 amino acids. The assay was immunoSEQ multiplex PCR, and TCRdb's table has in-frame clones only and misses some. The sample shows 65,000 or so clones, 70% to 90% of them seen only once. Whole-study results and caveats: Changes to the top peripheral T cell clonotypes appeared unrelated to pseudoprogression.

Time point denoted: week 23, last vaccination. With topical imiquimod, each dose of the vaccine consisted of 300 ug of mutant IDH1 20-mer peptide. This clonotype originated in a man aged 25-45 years with glioma. The chain employs TRBV10-3 and TRBJ2-1, with 14 bases lining up with TRBD2. Source: PBMCs, taken from a glioma patient whose treatment included an IDH1 peptide vaccine. Here the CDR3 DNA reads TGTGCCATCAGTGGGACTAGCGGGGGGAATTACAATGAGCAGTTCTTC. Its protein product is CAISGTSGGNYNEQFF.